This T cell receptor (beta chain) was identified in a study of regulatory T cells in long-lasting Graves disease. Whole-study findings and limits: Newly diagnosed patients shared 850 to 1,000 public clonotypes; persistent patients shared approximately 2,900.

Noted time point: newly diagnosed GD, antithyroid drugs for less than 3 months. Researchers made the TCR library from RNA that was extracted from PBMCs. This clonotype turned up a few times. Its target is unknown. Arm-PCR of CDR3 regions and iRepertoire HTBI primers were used to build TCR beta libraries. TCRdb called the multiplex PCR reads again in MiXCR, with one record for every CDR3 protein. This table holds roughly 380,000 distinct CDR3 sequences, over 15% found once. These sequences were also reported in another study, on T cells in Graves' hyperthyroidism and ophthalmopathy. That work adds: Most clonotypes expanded in the thyroid (above 0.001) were also present in blood.

The receptor was derived from a man in his forties or fifties with Graves disease. Sequences were derived from peripheral blood mononuclear cells (PBMCs), sampled at new diagnosis, from a patient treated with antithyroid drugs.

CDR3 sequence: CASSLGPLGSTDTQYF. In nucleotides, the CDR3 is TGTGCCAGCAGCTTAGGACCCCTAGGGAGTACGGATACGCAGTATTTT. V usage is TRBV7-2 and J usage is TRBJ2-3, with D possibly being TRBD2 (5 bases). The length of the CDR3 is 16 residues. CDR1 SGHTA and CDR2 FQGNSA come from the germline V gene. Trimming cost V 1 base and J 6 bases, with 17 bases left between them.